This TCR beta chain was recovered during a study of CD8 T cells in Susac syndrome. The CDR3 runs 16 residues. V lost 1 base to trimming and J lost 2 bases, with 14 bases between them. Germline CDR1 and CDR2: SGHRS and YFSETQ. Random hexamers were used to reverse transcribe roughly 0.5 to 1 ug of RNA. immunoSEQ multiplex PCR amplified TCR beta CDR3 across 54 Vbeta, 13 Jbeta. One entry per CDR3 protein results from TCRdb running MiXCR on the immunoSEQ multiplex PCR reads. The sample includes roughly 200,000 distinct CDR3 sequences, about 94% of them seen just once. Notes on this clonotype: Antigen specificity is unknown.

Study-wide points: Individuals included in the TCR sequencing and HLA analysis were acknowledged by the study to be relatively few in number.

TCR beta sequencing covered blood CD8+ and CD4+ T cells. The sequencing input was CD4+ T cells from PBMCs. The chain joins TRBV5-1 to TRBJ2-3; no firm D call. The clonotype originates from a human donor with multiple sclerosis. Here the CDR3 reads CASSLQPRHSTDTQYF. The CDR3 DNA sequence: TGCGCCAGCAGCTTGCAGCCCCGCCACTCCACAGATACGCAGTATTTT.